The rows below give T cell receptor beta chains drawn from one sample of a study of CD8 T cells in ankylosing spondylitis. MiXCR, applied by TCRdb to the 5' RACE reads, yields one record per CDR3 protein. The data show some 130,000 distinct CDR3 sequences, roughly 13% seen once. Specimen: blood, either unsorted or a sorted T cell fraction (not recorded which). These receptors originate from a female donor with ankylosing spondylitis or in good health (not recorded which). CDR3s include the opening cysteine and the closing phenylalanine or tryptophan. Each record gives: CDR3 protein, CDR3 DNA, J gene, clone size, D gene, V gene. A D gene is named only where the DNA matches it firmly. Size is omitted from some rows. Given values are once, few, many or a class for expanded clones.

CDR3: CASSPIDRGGEQFF
DNA: TGTGCCAGCAGTCCAATCGACAGGGGAGGTGAGCAGTTCTTC
J: TRBJ2-1
size: few
D: TRBD1
V: TRBV28

CDR3: CASSLTGVKNRPQHF
DNA: TGCGCCAGCAGCTTGACAGGGGTCAAAAATCGGCCCCAGCATTTT
J: TRBJ1-5
size: -
D: TRBD1
V: TRBV5-1

CDR3: CASSPILAGLTYEQYF
DNA: TGTGCCAGCAGCCCAATCCTAGCGGGACTTACCTACGAGCAGTACTTC
J: TRBJ2-7
size: -
D: TRBD2
V: TRBV7-9

CDR3: CASSQLGFEETQYF
DNA: TGTGCCAGCAGCCAACTGGGATTCGAAGAGACCCAGTACTTC
J: TRBJ2-5
size: few
D: -
V: TRBV14

CDR3: CASSLKSGDGQPQHF
DNA: TGCGCCAGCAGCCTCAAATCAGGGGATGGGCAGCCCCAGCATTTT
J: TRBJ1-5
size: many
D: -
V: TRBV5-1

CDR3: CSAWGAGRQLTGELFF
DNA: TGCAGTGCTTGGGGGGCGGGACGGCAATTAACCGGGGAGCTGTTTTTT
J: TRBJ2-2
size: -
D: -
V: TRBV20-1

CDR3: CASSGGGSDTQYF
DNA: TGTGCCAGCAGCGGGGGGGGCTCAGATACGCAGTATTTT
J: TRBJ2-3
size: -
D: -
V: TRBV9

CDR3: CASSLIGSLQETQYF
DNA: TGTGCCAGCAGCTTAATCGGGTCCCTCCAAGAGACCCAGTACTTC
J: TRBJ2-5
size: -
D: -
V: TRBV7-2

CDR3: CASSLLDTANEQFF
DNA: TGTGCCAGCAGTTTATTGGACACCGCTAATGAGCAGTTCTTC
J: TRBJ2-1
size: few
D: -
V: TRBV27

CDR3: CAISTSADNTDTQYF
DNA: TGTGCCATCAGCACGTCAGCGGACAACACAGATACGCAGTATTTT
J: TRBJ2-3
size: -
D: -
V: TRBV10-3

CDR3: CASSHLVAPQETQYF
DNA: TGTGCCAGCAGCCATTTGGTAGCACCACAAGAGACCCAGTACTTC
J: TRBJ2-5
size: many
D: -
V: TRBV14

CDR3: CASSGMAGVYSPLHF
DNA: TGTGCCAGCAGTGGGATGGCAGGGGTTTATTCACCCCTCCACTTT
J: TRBJ1-6
size: -
D: -
V: TRBV25-1

CDR3: CASIREGDSNQPQHF
DNA: TGTGCCAGCATCAGGGAAGGGGATAGCAATCAGCCCCAGCATTTT
J: TRBJ1-5
size: -
D: -
V: TRBV9

CDR3: CASSEFGSPGRETQYF
DNA: TGCGCCAGCAGCGAGTTCGGCAGCCCCGGACGAGAGACCCAGTACTTC
J: TRBJ2-5
size: few
D: -
V: TRBV5-1

CDR3: CASSLGDRGSYNEQFF
DNA: TGTGCCAGCAGCTTAGGTGACAGGGGTTCGTACAATGAGCAGTTCTTC
J: TRBJ2-1
size: many
D: TRBD1
V: TRBV7-9

CDR3: CASRSTGGIMNEQFF
DNA: TGTGCCAGCAGGTCGACAGGGGGCATAATGAATGAGCAGTTCTTC
J: TRBJ2-1
size: many
D: TRBD1
V: TRBV5-5

CDR3: CASSKDRSVYEQYF
DNA: TGTGCCAGCAGCAAGGACAGGTCTGTCTACGAGCAGTACTTC
J: TRBJ2-7
size: many
D: TRBD1
V: TRBV7-2

CDR3: CASSFRGVGELFF
DNA: TGTGCCAGCAGCTTTCGCGGAGTCGGGGAGCTGTTTTTT
J: TRBJ2-2
size: few
D: -
V: TRBV7-2

CDR3: CASSVGREVYNEQFF
DNA: TGTGCCAGCAGTGTAGGACGTGAAGTTTACAATGAGCAGTTCTTC
J: TRBJ2-1
size: many
D: -
V: TRBV12-3/TRBV12-4

CDR3: CASNPTLGIDTQYF
DNA: TGTGCCAGCAACCCAACGCTAGGAATAGATACGCAGTATTTT
J: TRBJ2-3
size: -
D: -
V: TRBV12-3/TRBV12-4

CDR3: CAISDLETQYF
DNA: TGTGCCATCAGTGACTTGGAGACCCAGTACTTC
J: TRBJ2-5
size: many
D: -
V: TRBV10-3

CDR3: CARSPGTLETQYF
DNA: TGTGCCCGCAGCCCGGGGACTCTAGAGACCCAGTACTTC
J: TRBJ2-5
size: -
D: -
V: TRBV7-2

CDR3: CASSSPGVETQYF
DNA: TGTGCCAGCAGTTCACCAGGAGTCGAGACCCAGTACTTC
J: TRBJ2-5
size: many
D: -
V: TRBV12-3/TRBV12-4

CDR3: CAITVGQGEGGYTF
DNA: TGTGCCATCACCGTAGGACAGGGGGAAGGTGGCTACACCTTC
J: TRBJ1-2
size: many
D: TRBD1
V: TRBV10-3

CDR3: CASSTSGALETQYF
DNA: TGTGCCAGCAGTACTAGCGGGGCCCTGGAGACCCAGTACTTC
J: TRBJ2-5
size: -
D: TRBD2
V: TRBV2

CDR3: CASTGAPGSEISYNEQFF
DNA: TGCGCCAGCACCGGGGCCCCCGGCTCAGAGATCTCCTACAATGAGCAGTTCTTC
J: TRBJ2-1
size: few
D: -
V: TRBV5-1

CDR3: CASRGNLNTGELFF
DNA: TGTGCCAGCAGGGGAAACCTGAACACCGGGGAGCTGTTTTTT
J: TRBJ2-2
size: -
D: -
V: TRBV7-9

CDR3: CASSPETGSRLF
DNA: TGTGCCAGCAGTCCAGAGACAGGGAGCCGTCTTTTT
J: TRBJ1-4
size: -
D: TRBD1
V: TRBV12-3/TRBV12-4

CDR3: CASSTRQGPYEQYF
DNA: TGTGCCAGCAGTACCAGACAGGGGCCATACGAGCAGTACTTC
J: TRBJ2-7
size: -
D: TRBD1
V: TRBV6-1